Listed below are T cell receptor beta chains from one sample, sequenced in a study of blood T cell repertoires in COVID-19. Generated by immunoSEQ multiplex PCR, the TCRdb table keeps only in-frame clones and is missing some. The sample yields a few hundred thousand clones, approximately 85% seen once. The sample was peripheral blood. These receptors all stem from a human donor with COVID-19, enrolled during active disease. The donor label of this sample is uncertain. Each CDR3 is given with its conserved first and last residue. A D gene is named only where the DNA matches it firmly. Size tells how often a clone was seen (once, few, many) or the class of an expanded clone, and some rows leave it out.

-,TRBD1,TRBJ1-6,TRBV28,CASSGDRGSNSPLHF,TGTGCCAGCAGTGGGGACAGGGGGAGTAATTCACCCCTCCACTTT
-,-,TRBJ1-1,TRBV6-5,CASYRVGNTEAFF,TGTGCCAGCTATCGGGTGGGGAACACTGAAGCTTTCTTT
once,-,TRBJ1-2,TRBV15,CATSRDRGRSGYTF,TGTGCCACCAGCAGAGACAGGGGAAGAAGCGGCTACACCTTC
-,-,TRBJ2-1,TRBV9,CASSVAGSRTPSQSEQFF,TGTGCCAGCAGCGTAGCCGGCTCGCGGACTCCCAGTCAAAGTGAGCAGTTCTTC
-,-,TRBJ2-4,TRBV19,CASSIRKSTGAKNIQYF,TGTGCCAGTAGTATAAGAAAATCCACGGGGGCCAAAAACATTCAGTACTTC
-,TRBD1,TRBJ1-1,TRBV2,CARGDSGPLLVAFF,TGTGCCAGAGGGGACAGCGGGCCTCTGTTGGTCGCTTTCTTT
-,-,TRBJ1-2,TRBV19,CASSLEHYGYTF,TGTGCCAGTAGTCTCGAACATTATGGCTACACCTTC
-,-,TRBJ2-7,TRBV18,CASSLQGYEQYF,TGTGCCAGCTCACTACAGGGTTACGAGCAGTACTTC
-,TRBD2,TRBJ2-7,TRBV7-2,CASSLAPSGSGSEQYF,TGTGCCAGCAGCTTAGCCCCTAGCGGGAGTGGCAGCGAGCAGTACTTC
-,-,TRBJ1-2,TRBV27,CASSLSRQNAYGYTF,TGTGCCAGCAGTTTATCCCGCCAGAACGCCTATGGCTACACCTTC
-,TRBD1,TRBJ2-7,TRBV19,CASSSPRQGVDEQYF,TGTGCCAGTAGTTCTCCACGACAGGGGGTAGACGAGCAGTACTTC
-,TRBD2,TRBJ2-4,TRBV5-4,CASSNPGLAGKTKNIQYF,TGTGCCAGCAGCAACCCGGGACTAGCGGGAAAGACCAAAAACATTCAGTACTTC
-,TRBD2,TRBJ2-5,TRBV27,CASSPGLSGRVEETQYF,TGTGCCAGCAGTCCTGGTCTTAGCGGGAGGGTGGAAGAGACCCAGTACTTC
once,-,TRBJ1-2,TRBV28,CASSSGVRYGYTF,TGTGCCAGCAGTTCAGGGGTTCGGTATGGCTACACCTTC
-,-,TRBJ2-5,TRBV24-1,CATSDPTTGGGETQYF,TGTGCCACCAGTGACCCTACCACAGGGGGGGGAGAGACCCAGTACTTC
once,TRBD2,TRBJ2-7,TRBV5-4,CASSSGLAGAYEQYF,TGTGCCAGCAGCTCTGGACTAGCGGGGGCCTACGAGCAGTACTTC
-,TRBD1,TRBJ2-3,TRBV19,CASSIGNRGTDTQYF,TGTGCCAGTAGTATAGGAAACAGGGGGACAGATACGCAGTATTTT